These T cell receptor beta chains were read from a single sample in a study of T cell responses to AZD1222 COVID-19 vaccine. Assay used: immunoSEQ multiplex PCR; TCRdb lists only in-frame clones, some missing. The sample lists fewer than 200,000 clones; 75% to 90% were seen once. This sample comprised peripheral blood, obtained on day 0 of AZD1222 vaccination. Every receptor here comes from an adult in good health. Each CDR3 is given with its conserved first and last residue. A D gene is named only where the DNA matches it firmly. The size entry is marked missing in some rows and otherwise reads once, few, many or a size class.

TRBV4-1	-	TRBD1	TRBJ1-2	CASSQEQRGRISGYTF	TGCGCCAGCAGCCAAGAGCAGAGGGGGCGGATTTCAGGCTACACCTTC
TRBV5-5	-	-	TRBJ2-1	CASSSPAGTDNEQFF	TGTGCCAGCAGCTCGCCCGCGGGGACTGACAATGAGCAGTTCTTC
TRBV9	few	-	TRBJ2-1	CASSAETSGKQFF	TGTGCCAGCAGCGCCGAGACTTCCGGAAAGCAGTTCTTC
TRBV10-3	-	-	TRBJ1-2	CAISENRDYGYTF	TGTGCCATCAGTGAGAACAGGGATTATGGCTACACCTTC
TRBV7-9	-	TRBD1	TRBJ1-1	CASSLGQGRMNTEAFF	TGTGCCAGCAGCTTGGGACAGGGCCGCATGAACACTGAAGCTTTCTTT
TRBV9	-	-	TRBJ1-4	CASSVTPATNEKLFF	TGTGCCAGCAGCGTCACGCCGGCAACTAATGAAAAACTGTTTTTT
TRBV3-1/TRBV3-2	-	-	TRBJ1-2	CASSLVGTLTTNYGYTF	TGTGCCAGCAGCCTCGTGGGGACCTTAACCACTAACTATGGCTACACCTTC
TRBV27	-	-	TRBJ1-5	CASRGVNQPQHF	TGTGCCAGCAGGGGCGTCAATCAGCCCCAGCATTTT
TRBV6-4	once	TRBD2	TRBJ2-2	CASTGTSGRPGELFF	TGTGCCAGCACCGGGACTAGCGGGAGGCCCGGGGAGCTGTTTTTT
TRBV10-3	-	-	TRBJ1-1	CAIRSEYRNTEAFF	TGTGCCATCAGGTCGGAGTACAGGAACACTGAAGCTTTCTTT
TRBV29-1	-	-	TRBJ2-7	CSAAGTESSYEQYF	TGCAGCGCCGCAGGGACGGAGAGCTCCTACGAGCAGTACTTC
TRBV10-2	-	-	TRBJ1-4	CASSDTARANEKLFF	TGCGCCAGCAGTGACACAGCCCGGGCTAATGAAAAACTGTTTTTT
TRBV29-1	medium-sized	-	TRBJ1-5	CSVRQVSNQPQHF	TGCAGCGTTCGACAGGTTAGCAATCAGCCCCAGCATTTT
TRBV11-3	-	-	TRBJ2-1	CASSLEKTRDEQFF	TGTGCCAGCAGCTTAGAAAAGACTAGGGATGAGCAGTTCTTC
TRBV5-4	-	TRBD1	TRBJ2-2	CASSLGTANTGELFF	TGTGCCAGCAGCTTAGGGACAGCGAACACCGGGGAGCTGTTTTTT
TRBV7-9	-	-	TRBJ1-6	CASSLRQADSPLHF	TGTGCCAGCAGCTTAAGACAGGCCGATTCACCCCTCCACTTT
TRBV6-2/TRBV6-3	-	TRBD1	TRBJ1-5	CASSWGTGNQPQHF	TGTGCCAGCAGTTGGGGGACAGGTAATCAGCCCCAGCATTTT
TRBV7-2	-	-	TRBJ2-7	CASSFQGDLSYEQYF	TGTGCCAGCAGCTTCCAAGGGGATCTTTCCTACGAGCAGTACTTC
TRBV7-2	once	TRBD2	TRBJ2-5	CASRRTSGLQETQYF	TGTGCCAGCAGGCGGACTAGTGGACTCCAAGAGACCCAGTACTTC
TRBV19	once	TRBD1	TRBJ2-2	CASSTTGGTGELFF	TGTGCCAGTAGTACGACAGGGGGCACCGGGGAGCTGTTTTTT
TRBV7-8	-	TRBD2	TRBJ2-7	CASSPYRLAGGPGGYEQYF	TGTGCCAGCAGCCCCTACAGACTAGCGGGAGGTCCAGGGGGTTACGAGCAGTACTTC
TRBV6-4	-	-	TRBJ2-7	CASSRTWDDKQYF	TGTGCCAGCAGTCGAACATGGGACGACAAGCAGTACTTC
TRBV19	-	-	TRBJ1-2	CASRPGTENYGYTF	TGTGCCAGTAGACCCGGGACGGAGAACTATGGCTACACCTTC
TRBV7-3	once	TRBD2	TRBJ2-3	CASRPPGLAMDTQYF	TGTGCCAGCAGGCCCCCGGGACTAGCAATGGATACGCAGTATTTT
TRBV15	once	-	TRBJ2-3	CATSRVRGARADTQYF	TGTGCCACCAGCAGAGTCCGGGGGGCGAGGGCAGATACGCAGTATTTT
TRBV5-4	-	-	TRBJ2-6	CASSLPGAGANVLTF	TGTGCCAGCAGCTTGCCTGGGGCTGGGGCCAACGTCCTGACTTTC
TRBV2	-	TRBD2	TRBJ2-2	CASSGTSRWTGELFF	TGTGCCAGCAGTGGGACTAGCCGGTGGACCGGGGAGCTGTTTTTT
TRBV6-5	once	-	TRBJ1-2	CASSSSGGYTF	TGTGCCAGCAGTTCCTCCGGAGGCTACACCTTC